This entry lists 18 T cell receptor beta chains sequenced from one sample in a study of blood T cell repertoires in COVID-19. TCRdb's copy holds only in-frame clones and misses some; the assay was immunoSEQ multiplex PCR. In the table there are about 340,000 clones, around 83% of which are singletons. The sequenced sample was peripheral blood. Receptors were obtained from a man aged 30 to 45 with active or convalescent COVID-19.

V and J are TRBV7-9 and TRBJ1-1; D call uncertain. V was trimmed by 3 bases and J by 1 base, leaving 12 bases between them. Germline V CDR1 and CDR2: SEHNR, FQNEAQ (reference sequence). The CDR3 has 15 amino acids. In DNA form, the CDR3 reads TGTGCCAGCAGCTTTACGGGGTCTGGGAACACTGAAGCTTTCTTT. Translated, it gives CASSFTGSGNTEAFF.

V gene TRBV28 combines with J gene TRBJ1-5; D might be TRBD1 (5 bases). Germline V gene sequence: CDR1 MDHEN, CDR2 SYDVKM. This CDR3 region has 14 residues. The V gene lost 3 bases and the J gene lost 4 bases, with 10 bases spanning the gap. As DNA, the CDR3 is TGTGCCAGCAGTTTCAGGGCCACTAATCAGCCCCAGCATTTT. Translating it yields CASSFRATNQPQHF.

V usage is TRBV29-1 and J usage is TRBJ2-3; 7 bases are a match to TRBD1. Germline V gene sequence: CDR1 SQVTM, CDR2 ANQGSEA. J lost 3 bases, V lost 7 bases, and 7 bases had no gene match. This CDR3 has 13 residues. Here the CDR3 DNA reads TGCAGCGAAACAGGGGATAGAACAGATACGCAGTATTTT. Translation gives CSETGDRTDTQYF.

The chain uses TRBV19 and TRBJ1-1, with 7 bases identical to TRBD1. V dropped 6 bases and J dropped 3; count of bases not matched to a gene: 7. This CDR3 has 14 residues. Germline CDR1 reads LNHDA; CDR2 reads SQIVND (reference sequence). CDR3 DNA: TGTGCCAGTAGGGGCAGGGGGACGGACACTGAAGCTTTCTTT. Its protein is CASRGRGTDTEAFF.

V usage is TRBV7-8 and J usage is TRBJ1-2; D perhaps matches TRBD1 (5 bases). The germline V gene encodes CDR1 SGHVS and CDR2 FQNEAQ. CDR3 size: 11 residues. The V and J ends lost 5 bases and 9 bases respectively, with 10 bases between them. In nucleotides, the CDR3 is TGTGCCAGCAGCCCGGACACTAGCTACACCTTC. Protein product: CASSPDTSYTF.

The chain links TRBV2 to TRBJ2-3; D perhaps matches TRBD2 (6 bases). V was pared by 1 base and J by 2 bases, with 19 bases between. CDR1 SNHLY and CDR2 FYNNEI come from the germline V gene. The CDR3 extends over 18 amino acids. The DNA of the CDR3 is TGTGCCAGCAGTGAAGGGGAACTAGCAGTAACCTTCACAGATACGCAGTATTTT. Residues: CASSEGELAVTFTDTQYF.

The chain carries TRBV11-3 and TRBJ1-1; D not resolved. The V end lost 2 bases, the J end lost 5 bases, and 15 bases lay between the germline ends. Germline loops: CDR1 SGHNT, CDR2 YENEEA. CDR3 length: 15 residues. CDR3 nucleotide sequence: TGTGCCAGCAGCTTACCCGCTGGTAGGGAGACTGAAGCTTTCTTT. It translates to CASSLPAGRETEAFF.

The gene calls are TRBV11-2 and TRBJ2-3, with D tentatively TRBD1 (6 bases). The germline V gene encodes CDR1 SGHAT and CDR2 FQNNGV. The CDR3 has 13 residues. Between the trimmed V and J ends, which lost 1 base and 7 bases, there was a span of 9 bases. The CDR3 sequence is CASSLAGTYTQYF. The CDR3 coding sequence is TGTGCCAGCAGCTTAGCGGGGACATATACGCAGTATTTT.

With regard to this clone: Just one base apart from a much larger clone, this may be a read error. The V and J genes are TRBV11-2 and TRBJ1-1, with D possibly TRBD1 on 5 matching bases. Trimming cost V 1 base and J 10 bases, with 13 bases left between them. Germline CDR1 and CDR2: SGHAT and FQNNGV. CDR3 length: 13 residues. CDR3 coding DNA: TGTGCCAGCAGCTTAGGGGGCGTCGGGGGAGCTTTCTTT. Translation gives CASSLGGVGGAFF. Supplemented by reference TRBV11-2 and TRBJ1-1, the full variable domain reads EAGVAQSPRYKIIEKRQSVAFWCNPISGHATLYWYQQILGQGPKLLIQFQNNGVVDDSQLPKDRFSAERLKGVDSTLKIQPAKLEDSAVYLCASSLGGVGGAFFGQGTRLTVV.

This clone was seen only a few times. CDR3 nucleotides: TGCGCCAGCAGCCAAGTGACAGCTGACTTCTCAGGCTACACCTTC. Translating it yields CASSQVTADFSGYTF. The chain uses TRBV4-1 and TRBJ1-2; weak D call: TRBD1 (5 bases). Germline CDR1 MGHRA, CDR2 YSYEKL. This CDR3 contains 15 residues. Deletions cut 1 base from V and 8 bases from J, with 17 bases between.

V is TRBV5-1 and J is TRBJ2-2; TRBD2 matches 12 bases. There are 18 residues in the CDR3. Germline CDR1 reads SGHRS; CDR2 reads YFSETQ. The junction had 13 bases not matched to a gene; V was cut back by 4 bases and J by 6 bases. CDR3 in amino acids: CASSRPPSGGAGAGELFF. The CDR3 nucleotides read TGCGCCAGCAGCCGGCCTCCTAGCGGGGGGGCCGGCGCCGGGGAGCTGTTTTTT.

This chain connects TRBV4-3 to TRBJ1-3; 7 bases line up with TRBD1. The trim removed 7 bases at V and 1 base at J, leaving 16 bases unmatched. In germline, CDR1 is LGHNA, CDR2 YSLEER. The CDR3 is 18 amino acids. CDR3 in amino acids: CASTPTGPPLKSGNTIYF. The CDR3 nucleotides read TGCGCCAGCACACCGACAGGGCCTCCACTCAAGTCTGGAAACACCATATATTTT.

This chain uses TRBV19 with TRBJ1-2; no clear D. V was clipped by 7 bases and J by 2 bases, with 20 bases between them. The CDR3 sequence is 16 residues long. The germline gives CDR1 LNHDA, CDR2 SQIVND (reference sequence). The CDR3 spells CASTPQLGDGNYGYTF. CDR3 DNA: TGTGCCAGTACTCCTCAATTGGGAGACGGAAACTATGGCTACACCTTC.

The J gene is TRBJ1-5, the V gene TRBV28; the D gene is possibly TRBD1 (6 bases). Trimming stripped 10 bases from V and 5 bases from J, with 18 bases between. Germline-derived CDR1 and CDR2 are MDHEN and SYDVKM. This CDR3 spans 14 amino acids. The CDR3 DNA reads as TGTGCCACCATCCAACAGGGTGGGTATCAGCCCCAGCATTTT. Its translation is CATIQQGGYQPQHF.

The chain employs TRBV19 and TRBJ1-4; possible D gene TRBD1, 6 bases. V dropped 3 bases and J dropped 6 bases, with 8 bases sitting between them. Germline V gene lookup returns CDR1 LNHDA and CDR2 SQIVND (reference sequence). CDR3 length: 13 amino acids. The CDR3 nucleotides read TGTGCCAGTAGTATTCAGGGGTATGAAAAACTGTTTTTT. As protein: CASSIQGYEKLFF.

The V call is TRBV19, the J call TRBJ1-3; maybe TRBD1 (6 bases). Trimming removed 7 bases from V and 7 bases from J, with 35 bases in between. Germline lookup yields CDR1 LNHDA and CDR2 SQIVND (reference sequence). CDR3 length: 20 residues. The CDR3 loop reads CASKLHLVDRSQLVGNTIYF. CDR3 coding DNA: TGTGCCAGTAAACTCCACCTGGTTGACAGGTCCCAACTTGTAGGCAACACCATATATTTT.

The chain couples TRBV6-2 or TRBV6-3 to TRBJ2-7; D is ambiguous. Trimming removed 5 bases from V and 3 bases from J, with 11 bases in between. The length of the CDR3 is 13 residues. Germline-derived CDR1 and CDR2 are MNHEY and SVGEGT. CDR3 in amino acids: CASSLPLNYEQYF. CDR3 in DNA: TGTGCCAGCAGTCTACCCCTGAACTACGAGCAGTACTTC.

This chain joins TRBV11-3 and TRBJ2-3; 8 bases match TRBD1. Looked up from germline, CDR1 is SGHNT and CDR2 is YENEEA. This CDR3 has 15 amino acids. Unmatched junction bases numbered 7, after V lost 5 bases and J lost 3 bases. CDR3 bases: TGTGCCAGCAGCCCTCGACAGGGGTGGACAGATACGCAGTATTTT. This encodes CASSPRQGWTDTQYF.